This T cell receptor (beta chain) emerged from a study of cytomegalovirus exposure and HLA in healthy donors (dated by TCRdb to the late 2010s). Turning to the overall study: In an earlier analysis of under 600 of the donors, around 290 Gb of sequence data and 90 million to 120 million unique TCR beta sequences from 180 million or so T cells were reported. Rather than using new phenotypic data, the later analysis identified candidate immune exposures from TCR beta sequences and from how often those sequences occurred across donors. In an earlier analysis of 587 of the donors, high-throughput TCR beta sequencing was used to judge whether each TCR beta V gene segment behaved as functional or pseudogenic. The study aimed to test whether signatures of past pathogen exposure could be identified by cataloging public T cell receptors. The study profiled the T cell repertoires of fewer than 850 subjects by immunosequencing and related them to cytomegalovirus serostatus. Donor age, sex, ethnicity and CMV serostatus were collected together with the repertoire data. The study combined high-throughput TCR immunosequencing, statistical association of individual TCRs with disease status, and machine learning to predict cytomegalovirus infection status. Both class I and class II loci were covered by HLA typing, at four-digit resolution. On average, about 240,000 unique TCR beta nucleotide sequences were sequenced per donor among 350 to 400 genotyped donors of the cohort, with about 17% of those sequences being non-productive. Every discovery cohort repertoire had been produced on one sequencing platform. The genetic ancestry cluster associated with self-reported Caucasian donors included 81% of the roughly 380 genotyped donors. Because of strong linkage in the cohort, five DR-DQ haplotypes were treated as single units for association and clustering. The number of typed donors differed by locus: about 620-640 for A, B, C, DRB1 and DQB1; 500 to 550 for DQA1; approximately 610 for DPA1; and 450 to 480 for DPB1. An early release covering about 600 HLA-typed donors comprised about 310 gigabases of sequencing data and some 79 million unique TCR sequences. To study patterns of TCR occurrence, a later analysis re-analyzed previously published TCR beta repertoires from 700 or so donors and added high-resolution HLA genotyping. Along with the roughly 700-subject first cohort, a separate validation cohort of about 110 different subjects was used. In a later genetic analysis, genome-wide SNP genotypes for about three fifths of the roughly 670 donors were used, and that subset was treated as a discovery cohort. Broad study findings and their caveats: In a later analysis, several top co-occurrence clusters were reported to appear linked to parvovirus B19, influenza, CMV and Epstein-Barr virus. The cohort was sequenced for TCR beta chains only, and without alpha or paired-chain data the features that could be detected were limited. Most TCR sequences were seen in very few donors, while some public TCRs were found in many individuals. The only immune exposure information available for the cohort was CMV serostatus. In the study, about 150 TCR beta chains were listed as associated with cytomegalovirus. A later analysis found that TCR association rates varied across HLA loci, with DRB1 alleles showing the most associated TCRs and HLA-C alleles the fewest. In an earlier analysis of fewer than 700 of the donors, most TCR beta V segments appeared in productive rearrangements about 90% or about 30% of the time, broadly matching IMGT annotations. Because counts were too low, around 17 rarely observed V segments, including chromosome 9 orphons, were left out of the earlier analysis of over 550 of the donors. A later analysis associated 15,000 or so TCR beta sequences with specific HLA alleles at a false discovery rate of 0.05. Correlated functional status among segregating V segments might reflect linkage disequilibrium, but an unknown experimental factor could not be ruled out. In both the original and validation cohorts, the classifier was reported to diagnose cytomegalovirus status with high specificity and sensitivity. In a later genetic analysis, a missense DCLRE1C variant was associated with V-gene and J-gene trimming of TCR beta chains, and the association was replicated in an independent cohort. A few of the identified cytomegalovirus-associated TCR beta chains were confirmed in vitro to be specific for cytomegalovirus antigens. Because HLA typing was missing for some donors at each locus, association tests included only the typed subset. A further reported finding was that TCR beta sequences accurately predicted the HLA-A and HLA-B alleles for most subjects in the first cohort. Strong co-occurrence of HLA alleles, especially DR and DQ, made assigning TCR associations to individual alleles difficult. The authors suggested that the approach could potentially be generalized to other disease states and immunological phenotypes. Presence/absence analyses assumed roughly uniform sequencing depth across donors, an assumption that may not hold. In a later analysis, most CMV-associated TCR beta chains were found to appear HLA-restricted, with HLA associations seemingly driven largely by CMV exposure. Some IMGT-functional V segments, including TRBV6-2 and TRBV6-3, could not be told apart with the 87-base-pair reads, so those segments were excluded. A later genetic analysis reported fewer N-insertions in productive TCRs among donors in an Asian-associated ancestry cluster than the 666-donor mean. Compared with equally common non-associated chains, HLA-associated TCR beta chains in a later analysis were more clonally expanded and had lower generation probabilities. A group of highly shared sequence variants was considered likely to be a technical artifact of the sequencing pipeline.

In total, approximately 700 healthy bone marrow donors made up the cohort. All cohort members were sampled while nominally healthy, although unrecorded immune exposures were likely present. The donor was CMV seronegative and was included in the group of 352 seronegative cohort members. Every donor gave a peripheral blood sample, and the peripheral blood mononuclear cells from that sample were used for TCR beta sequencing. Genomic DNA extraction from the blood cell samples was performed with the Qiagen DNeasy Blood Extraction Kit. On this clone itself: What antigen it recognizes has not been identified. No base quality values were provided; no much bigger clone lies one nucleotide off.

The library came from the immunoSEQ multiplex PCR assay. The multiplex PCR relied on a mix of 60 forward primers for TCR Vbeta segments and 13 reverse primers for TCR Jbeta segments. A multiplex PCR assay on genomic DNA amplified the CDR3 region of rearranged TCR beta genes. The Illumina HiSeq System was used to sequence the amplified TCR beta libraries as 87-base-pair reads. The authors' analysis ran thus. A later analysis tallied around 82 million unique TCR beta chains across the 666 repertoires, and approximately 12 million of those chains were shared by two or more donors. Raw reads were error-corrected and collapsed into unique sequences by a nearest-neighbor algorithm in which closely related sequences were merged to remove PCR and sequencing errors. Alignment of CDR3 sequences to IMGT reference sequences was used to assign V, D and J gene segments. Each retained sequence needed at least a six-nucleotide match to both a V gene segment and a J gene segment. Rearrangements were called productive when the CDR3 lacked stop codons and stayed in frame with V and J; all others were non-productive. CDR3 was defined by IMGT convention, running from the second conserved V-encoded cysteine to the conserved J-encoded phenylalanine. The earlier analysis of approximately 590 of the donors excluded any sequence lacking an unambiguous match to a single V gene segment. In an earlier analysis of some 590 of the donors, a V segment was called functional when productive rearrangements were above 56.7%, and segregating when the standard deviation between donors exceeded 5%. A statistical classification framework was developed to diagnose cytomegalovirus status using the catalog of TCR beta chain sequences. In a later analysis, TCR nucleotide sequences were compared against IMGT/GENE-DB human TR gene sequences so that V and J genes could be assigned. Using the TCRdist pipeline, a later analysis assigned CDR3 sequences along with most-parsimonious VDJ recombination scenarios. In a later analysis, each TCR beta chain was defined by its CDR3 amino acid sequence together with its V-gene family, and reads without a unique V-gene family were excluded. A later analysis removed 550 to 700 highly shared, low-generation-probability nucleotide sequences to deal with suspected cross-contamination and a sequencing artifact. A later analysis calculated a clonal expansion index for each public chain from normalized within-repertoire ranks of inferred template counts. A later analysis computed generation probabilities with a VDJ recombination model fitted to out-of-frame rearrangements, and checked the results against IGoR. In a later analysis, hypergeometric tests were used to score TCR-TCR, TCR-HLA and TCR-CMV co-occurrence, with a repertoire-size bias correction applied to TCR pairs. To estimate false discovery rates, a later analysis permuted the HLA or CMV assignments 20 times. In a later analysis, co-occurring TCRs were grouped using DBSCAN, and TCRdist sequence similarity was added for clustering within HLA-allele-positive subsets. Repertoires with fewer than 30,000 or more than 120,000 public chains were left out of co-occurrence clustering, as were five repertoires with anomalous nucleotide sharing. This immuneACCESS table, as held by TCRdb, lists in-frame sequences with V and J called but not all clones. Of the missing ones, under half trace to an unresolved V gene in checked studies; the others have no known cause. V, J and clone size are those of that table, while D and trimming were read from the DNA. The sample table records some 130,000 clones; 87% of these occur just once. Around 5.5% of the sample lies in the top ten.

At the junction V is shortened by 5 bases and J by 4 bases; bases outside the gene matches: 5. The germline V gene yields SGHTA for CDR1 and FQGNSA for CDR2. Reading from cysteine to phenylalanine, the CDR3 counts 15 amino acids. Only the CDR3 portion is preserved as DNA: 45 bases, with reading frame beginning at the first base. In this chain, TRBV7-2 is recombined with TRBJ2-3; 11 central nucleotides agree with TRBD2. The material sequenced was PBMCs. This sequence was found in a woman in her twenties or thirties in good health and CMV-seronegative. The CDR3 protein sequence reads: CASSILAGGPDTQYF. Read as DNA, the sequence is TGTGCCAGCAGCATTTTAGCGGGAGGGCCAGATACGCAGTATTTT. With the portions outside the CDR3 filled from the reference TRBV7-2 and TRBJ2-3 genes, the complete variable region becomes GAGVSQSPSNKVTEKGKDVELRCDPISGHTALYWYRQSLGQGLEFLIYFQGNSAPDKSGLPSDRFSAERTGGSVSTLTIQRTQQEDSAVYLCASSILAGGPDTQYFGPGTRLTVL.